This TCR beta chain appears in the sequencing data of a study of T cell responses to AZD1222 COVID-19 vaccine. V was clipped by 3 bases and J by 5 bases, with 15 bases between them. The CDR3 length is 15 residues. Germline values: CDR1 SGDLS, CDR2 YYNGEE. Data came from immunoSEQ multiplex PCR; TCRdb stores just in-frame clones and leaves some out. This sample carries 75,000 to 95,000 clones, roughly 90% of them seen once, and the ten largest clones take around 28%. The TCR was taken from an adult who received the AZD1222 COVID-19 vaccine. V gene TRBV9 combines with J gene TRBJ2-1; possibly TRBD1 for D (6 bases). Specimen: peripheral blood, collected 28 days after the second AZD1222 dose. The CDR3: CASSGPKGGDNEQFF. As DNA, the CDR3 is TGTGCCAGCAGCGGCCCGAAAGGGGGAGACAATGAGCAGTTCTTC. The entire variable domain, with the rest obtained from reference TRBV9 and TRBJ2-1, is as follows: DSGVTQTPKHLITATGQRVTLRCSPRSGDLSVYWYQQSLDQGLQFLIQYYNGEERAKGNILERFSAQQFPDLHSELNLSSLELGDSALYFCASSGPKGGDNEQFFGPGTRLTVL.